These 14 T cell receptor beta chains were sequenced from one sample in a study of T cell responses to AZD1222 COVID-19 vaccine. This table comes from immunoSEQ multiplex PCR, and its TCRdb copy is limited to in-frame clones, with some not included. This table holds about 56,000 clones, 70% to 90% found once. The sample in question was peripheral blood, obtained 28 days after the second AZD1222 dose. These receptors all come from an adult who received the AZD1222 COVID-19 vaccine.

The chain joins TRBV27 to TRBJ2-7, with 7 positions matching TRBD2. The CDR3 loop spans 16 amino acids. Germline values: CDR1 MNHEY, CDR2 SMNVEV (reference sequence). Losses at the gene ends were 4 bases for V and 0 bases for J; bases not matched to a gene: 9. The CDR3 region has the DNA TGTGCCAGCAGTTCCCGCTGGGGGGGGAACTCCTACGAGCAGTACTTC. It specifies CASSSRWGGNSYEQYF.

V is TRBV6-2 or TRBV6-3 and J is TRBJ2-7; 7 nucleotides line up with TRBD1. Germline V lookup: CDR1 MNHEY, CDR2 SVGEGT. The CDR3 runs to 15 residues. The ends lost 2 bases at V and 1 base at J; junction bases unmatched: 5. CDR3: CASSYPGTASYEQYF. In nucleotides, the CDR3 is TGTGCCAGCAGTTACCCCGGGACAGCTTCCTACGAGCAGTACTTC.

CDR3 amino acids: CASSPGAGTGKEAFF. CDR3 nucleotides: TGCGCCAGCTCGCCTGGGGCCGGGACAGGAAAAGAAGCTTTCTTT. The V call is TRBV4-3, the J call TRBJ1-1; 8 bases line up with TRBD1. CDR3 length: 15 residues. Trimming cost V 8 bases and J 8 bases; bases outside gene matches: 16. Germline V gene sequence: CDR1 LGHNA, CDR2 YSLEER.

The chain recombines TRBV18 with TRBJ1-2; tentatively, D is TRBD1 (5 bases). V was pared by 2 bases and J by 6 bases, with 10 bases between. Germline values: CDR1 KGHSH, CDR2 LQKENI. The CDR3 runs 13 residues. CDR3 amino acids: CASSPGGGDGYTF. Written as DNA, the CDR3 is TGTGCCAGCTCACCAGGGGGGGGTGATGGCTACACCTTC.

The chain is built from TRBV3-1 (or the pseudogene TRBV3-2) and TRBJ1-2, with TRBD1 identical over 7 bases. CDR1 and CDR2 (germline): LGHDT, YNNKEL (reference sequence). V lost 6 bases to trimming and J lost 3 bases; unmatched junction nucleotides: 4. The CDR3 has 13 residues. The CDR3 DNA sequence: TGTGCCAGCAGAAAGCAGGGGGACTATGGCTACACCTTC. Residues: CASRKQGDYGYTF.

This chain uses TRBV5-1 with TRBJ2-5; tentative D call: TRBD1 (6 bases). Germline V gene lookup returns CDR1 SGHRS and CDR2 YFSETQ. The V end lost 5 bases, the J end lost 4 bases, and 12 bases lay between the germline ends. The CDR3 runs to 13 residues. In DNA form, the CDR3 reads TGCGCCAGCAGTGGGGACAACCCAGAGACCCAGTACTTC. Translated, it gives CASSGDNPETQYF. The full variable domain, completed using reference TRBV5-1 and TRBJ2-5, is KAGVTQTPRYLIKTRGQQVTLSCSPISGHRSVSWYQQTPGQGLQFLFEYFSETQRNKGNFPGRFSGRQFSNSRSEMNVSTLELGDSALYLCASSGDNPETQYFGPGTRLLVL.

This chain connects TRBV7-2 to TRBJ2-5, with TRBD2 matching over 9 bases. The CDR3 runs to 14 residues. CDR1 and CDR2 (germline): SGHTA, FQGNSA. Trimming removed 5 bases from V and 3 bases from J; junction bases left unmatched: 4. CDR3 amino acids: CASSQGLAKETQYF. The CDR3 coding sequence is TGTGCCAGCAGCCAGGGACTAGCCAAAGAGACCCAGTACTTC.

The J gene is TRBJ1-1, the V gene TRBV30; D ambiguous. Germline V gives CDR1 GTSNPN, CDR2 SVGIG (reference sequence). Trimming left V 0 bases short and J 0 bases short, with 17 bases between. The CDR3 runs 17 residues. CDR3 sequence: CAWSVYNRRLVNTEAFF. In DNA, the CDR3 is TGTGCCTGGAGTGTATATAATCGCCGTCTTGTGAACACTGAAGCTTTCTTT.

The genes are TRBV18 and TRBJ1-1, with a possible D match to TRBD1 (5 bases). Deletions cut 3 bases from V and 0 bases from J, with 5 bases between. Per the germline V gene, CDR1 is KGHSH and CDR2 is LQKENI. The CDR3 has 13 residues. The CDR3 sequence is CASSPDMNTEAFF. Here the CDR3 DNA reads TGTGCCAGCTCACCGGACATGAACACTGAAGCTTTCTTT. The whole variable domain, remainder taken from reference TRBV18 and TRBJ1-1, is NAGVMQNPRHLVRRRGQEARLRCSPMKGHSHVYWYRQLPEEGLKFMVYLQKENIIDESGMPKERFSAEFPKEGPSILRIQQVVRGDSAAYFCASSPDMNTEAFFGQGTRLTVV.

This sequence joins TRBV4-2 and TRBJ2-1; TRBD2 is a possible D gene (6 bases). The CDR3 covers 14 residues. CDR1 and CDR2 from the germline V gene are LGHNA and YNFKEQ. Trimming shortened V by 4 bases and J by 7 bases, and 14 bases separated the two germline ends. CDR3 sequence: CASSPRLVGNEQFF. CDR3 DNA sequence: TGTGCCAGCAGCCCAAGACTAGTCGGGAATGAGCAGTTCTTC.

The chain uses TRBV4-3 and TRBJ2-2, with a weak D call TRBD1 (6 bases). The CDR3 consists of 16 residues. CDR1 and CDR2 (germline): LGHNA, YSLEER. Trimming removed 1 base from V and 2 bases from J, with 11 bases in between. CDR3 nucleotides: TGCGCCAGCAGCCAAGCTACACAGGGAAACACCGGGGAGCTGTTTTTT. Encoded protein: CASSQATQGNTGELFF.

Turning to this clone: Other DNA sequences in this sample translate to the same CDR3. The chain has TRBV7-2 and TRBJ1-2, with 9 nucleotides matching TRBD1. This CDR3 spans 14 amino acids. Trimming at V came to 5 bases and at J to 3 bases, leaving 4 bases not matched to a gene. Germline V gives CDR1 SGHTA, CDR2 FQGNSA. The CDR3 protein is CASSPGQGHYGYTF. As DNA, the CDR3 is TGTGCCAGCAGCCCGGGACAGGGTCACTATGGCTACACCTTC.

The chain employs TRBV28 and TRBJ1-2; no firm D call. The CDR3 totals 16 residues. With 6 bases removed from V and 5 bases from J, the gap between germline ends came to 22 bases. Germline-derived CDR1 and CDR2 are MDHEN and SYDVKM. CDR3 sequence reads: CASSSAPGRFTYGYTF. CDR3 bases: TGTGCCAGCAGCTCCGCGCCTGGGAGGTTTACATATGGCTACACCTTC.

The chain carries TRBV11-2 and TRBJ1-3, with D unclear. Germline V gene sequence: CDR1 SGHAT, CDR2 FQNNGV. V was shortened by 1 base and J by 0 bases, with 4 bases between the two germline ends. The CDR3 runs 14 residues. CDR3 coding DNA: TGTGCCAGCAGCTTAGCCTCCTCTGGAAACACCATATATTTT. It specifies CASSLASSGNTIYF.